The source of this TCR beta chain is a study of a mutant IDH1 vaccine in newly diagnosed glioma. At the level of the study: Patients began vaccination 4-6 weeks after radiotherapy alone, or with temozolomide cycles. General study results and limits: Vaccine-induced immune responses were detected in roughly 92% of patients. It seemed that pseudoprogression was not linked to changes in the top peripheral T cell clonotypes.

Specified time point: week 47, end of study. Doses comprised 300 ug of mutant IDH1 20-mer peptide each, plus topical imiquimod. The CDR3 is 14 amino acids. A remark on this clone: Its specificity is unknown.

Profiling relied on immunoSEQ multiplex PCR, and the TCRdb table lists in-frame clones only, not all of them. Of some 35,000 clones listed, over 70% are singletons. The rearrangement uses TRBV21-1 and TRBJ1-2; no check of the table's D call, TRBD1, against the DNA was made. TRBV21-1 is described as a pseudogene. This TCR derives from a man aged 40-50 years with glioma. The sequencing here drew on PBMCs, taken from a glioma patient whose treatment included an IDH1 peptide vaccine. This CDR3 reads CASSQGAPGTGYTF. The CDR3, as DNA: TGTGCCAGCAGCCAGGGGGCGCCTGGAACTGGCTACACCTTC.